Below, 3 T cell receptor beta chains from the same sample are listed, as sequenced in a study of identifying expanded T cells in peripheral blood. Sequencing used immunoSEQ multiplex PCR; TCRdb keeps in-frame clones, though not all of them. The table has about 100,000 clones, about 87% seen once. The specimen sequenced was blood. These TCRs come from a person between 18 and 69 years old in good health.

V is TRBV11-2 and J is TRBJ2-1; 12 nucleotides align to TRBD1. Germline V CDR1 and CDR2: SGHAT, FQNNGV. The CDR3 runs to 16 residues. Trimming removed 1 base from V and 10 bases from J; junction bases left unmatched: 8. The CDR3 DNA reads as TGTGCCAGCAGCTTAGGGCGGGACAGGGGGCTTCAGGAGCAGTTCTTC. It translates to CASSLGRDRGLQEQFF. The full variable domain, in which reference TRBV11-2 and TRBJ2-1 provide the parts outside the CDR3, is EAGVAQSPRYKIIEKRQSVAFWCNPISGHATLYWYQQILGQGPKLLIQFQNNGVVDDSQLPKDRFSAERLKGVDSTLKIQPAKLEDSAVYLCASSLGRDRGLQEQFFGPGTRLTVL.

The chain recombines TRBV6-5 with TRBJ2-5, with 7 bases that match TRBD2. Germline loops: CDR1 MNHEY, CDR2 SVGAGI. J was trimmed by 5 bases and V by 7 bases; bases with no gene match: 10. The CDR3 loop spans 14 amino acids. For the CDR3, the DNA is TGTGCCAGCAATCCGACTAGCTGGAGGGAGACCCAGTACTTC. Its protein is CASNPTSWRETQYF.

CDR3 DNA: TGTGCCAGCAGTTACAGTTTCGGGATGGAGACCCAGTACTTC. Its translation: CASSYSFGMETQYF. V is TRBV6-5 and J is TRBJ2-5, with D tentatively TRBD2 (5 bases). V lost 2 bases and J lost 5, with 12 bases in between. Looked up from germline, CDR1 is MNHEY and CDR2 is SVGAGI. The length of the CDR3 is 14 residues.